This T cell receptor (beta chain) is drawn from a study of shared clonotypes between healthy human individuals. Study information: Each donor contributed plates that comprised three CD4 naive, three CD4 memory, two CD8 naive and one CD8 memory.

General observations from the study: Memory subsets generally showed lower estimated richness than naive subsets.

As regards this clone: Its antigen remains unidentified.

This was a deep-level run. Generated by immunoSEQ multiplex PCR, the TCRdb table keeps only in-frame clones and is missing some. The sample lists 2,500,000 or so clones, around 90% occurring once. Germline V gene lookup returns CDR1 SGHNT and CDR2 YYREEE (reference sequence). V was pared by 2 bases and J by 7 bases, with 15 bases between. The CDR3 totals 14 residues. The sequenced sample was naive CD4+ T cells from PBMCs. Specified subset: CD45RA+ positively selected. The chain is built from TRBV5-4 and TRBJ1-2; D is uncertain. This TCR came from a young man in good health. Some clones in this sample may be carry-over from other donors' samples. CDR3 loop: CASSFGPSTAGYTF. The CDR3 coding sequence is TGTGCCAGCAGCTTTGGGCCCAGTACCGCTGGCTACACCTTC.